This T cell receptor (beta chain) was recovered during a study of blood T cell repertoires in COVID-19. Whole-study context: Acute and convalescent COVID-19 specimens originated in the United States, Italy and Spain. PBMCs, B-cell-depleted T cells, or T cells were the source of the cDNA or gDNA that made up the material.

The length of the CDR3 is 17 residues. V lost 5 bases and J lost 2, with 21 bases in between. Germline V gene sequence: CDR1 GTSNPN, CDR2 SVGIG (reference sequence). In this sample, this clone turned up a few times. Study processing details: The authors estimated nucleated cell counts from reference gene primer amplification. The assay was immunoSEQ multiplex PCR, and TCRdb's table has in-frame clones only and misses some. V and J calls and clone size are copied from that table; D and trimming were computed from the DNA. The data hold fewer than 80,000 clones, with 70% to 90% observed a single time. The clonotype originates from a man aged 30-40 years with acute or convalescent COVID-19. This rearrangement joins TRBV30 to TRBJ2-2, with D perhaps matching TRBD1 (5 bases). The specimen was peripheral blood. CDR3 nucleotides: TGTGCCTGGGAACACGAATTAGACAGCCGTAACACCGGGGAGCTGTTTTTT. This translates into CAWEHELDSRNTGELFF.